This entry features one TCR beta chain sequence. No antigen is known for it. The sample originates from a study of breast tumors, draining lymph nodes, adjacent tissues. Study-wide results and limits: Tumor T cell lymph node origin was a supported hypothesis, not proven. Tumor TCR diversity was below lymph nodes but above nontumor tissue. Data fit most tumor T cells coming from lymph node, expanding in tumor. Luminal-like breast cancer showed significantly greater tumor-nontumor repertoire similarity than basal-like breast cancer did.

Each CDR3 protein gets one entry after TCRdb re-called the multiplex PCR reads with MiXCR. The data contain about 140,000 distinct CDR3 sequences, approximately 20% of them singletons. Samples came from axillary lymph nodes draining the breast cancer. Sequencing used axillary lymph node tissue. This TCR derives from a female donor with breast cancer. Some clones in this sample may be carry-over from other donors' samples.

The CDR3 region is CASSQVSSGLGEQYF. DNA for the CDR3: TGTGCCAGCAGCCAAGTGTCTAGCGGTCTCGGGGAGCAGTACTTC. This chain uses TRBV3-1 with TRBJ2-7, with 7 bases fitting TRBD2. The CDR3 is made up of 15 amino acids. Looked up from germline, CDR1 is LGHDT and CDR2 is YNNKEL (reference sequence). The ends lost 1 base at V and 7 bases at J; junction bases unmatched: 10.